The 15 T cell receptor beta chains listed next were all sequenced from one sample in a study of CD8 T cells in ankylosing spondylitis. Study-wide findings and caveats: It appeared that ankylosing spondylitis blood was characterized by a TCR beta motif of seven or eight highly homologous variants.

No antigens are known for them. TCRdb reprocessed the 5' RACE reads via MiXCR and lists one record per CDR3 protein. The data hold approximately 440,000 distinct CDR3 sequences, with roughly 17% observed a single time. Sequencing input: blood, either unsorted or a sorted T cell fraction (not recorded which). The receptors were gathered from a male donor with ankylosing spondylitis.

This clonotype was picked up a small number of times. The chain employs TRBV9 and TRBJ2-2; 9 positions agree with TRBD2. Germline V CDR1 and CDR2: SGDLS, YYNGEE. The CDR3 contains 18 residues. Germline trimming cut 5 bases from V and 7 bases from J; bases unmatched to any gene: 18. CDR3 in DNA: TGTGCCAGCAGTCACCCCGAGGGCGGGAGGGCCGCTATCGGGGAGCTGTTTTTT. It translates to CASSHPEGGRAAIGELFF.

This clonotype was picked up many times. V is TRBV7-2 and J is TRBJ1-2, with 9 bases aligning to TRBD1. The CDR3 covers 15 residues. Germline CDR1 and CDR2: SGHTA and FQGNSA. V lost 4 bases and J lost 2; bases outside the gene matches: 5. The CDR3 loop reads CASSYGGQGNYGYTF. CDR3 in DNA: TGTGCCAGCAGCTACGGGGGACAGGGCAACTATGGCTACACCTTC.

The gene calls are TRBV5-1 and TRBJ2-5; 9 bases agree with TRBD1. This CDR3 has 15 residues. V was pared by 4 bases and J by 2 bases, with 6 bases of the junction left unmatched. Germline CDR1 SGHRS, CDR2 YFSETQ. The CDR3 coding sequence is TGCGCCAGCAGCCTACCGGGACAGGGTCAAGAGACCCAGTACTTC. Protein: CASSLPGQGQETQYF.

This clonotype appeared a few times. The chain has TRBV18 and TRBJ1-6; possible D gene TRBD1, 6 bases. CDR3 length equals 17 residues. Trimming took off 0 bases at V and 10 bases at J, with 19 bases between the two ends. Germline values: CDR1 KGHSH, CDR2 LQKENI. CDR3 nucleotide sequence: TGTGCCAGCTCACCACCGGGACAACGTTCCGGAACGTCACCCCTCCACTTT. Translating it yields CASSPPGQRSGTSPLHF.

The rearrangement uses TRBV4-1 and TRBJ1-4, with TRBD1 as a possible D gene (6 bases). V lost 5 bases to trimming and J lost 6 bases, with 16 bases between them. CDR3 length: 15 amino acids. From germline, CDR1 is MGHRA and CDR2 YSYEKL. The CDR3 sequence: CASSTRRGLDEKLFF. DNA for the CDR3: TGCGCCAGCAGCACCCGACGGGGGCTAGATGAAAAACTGTTTTTT.

The chain combines TRBV5-6 with TRBJ1-5; D is unresolved. The CDR3 extends over 14 amino acids. V lost 6 bases and J lost 3, with 13 bases in between. Germline CDR1 and CDR2: SGHDT and YYEEEE. Here the CDR3 DNA reads TGTGCCAGCAACCTCAGATCAGACAATCAGCCCCAGCATTTT. The encoded protein is CASNLRSDNQPQHF.

The rearrangement joins TRBV6-1 to TRBJ2-6, with 7 bases lining up with TRBD2. The J segment lost 1 base and the V segment lost 5 bases, leaving 11 bases of the junction unmatched. The CDR3 contains 18 residues. The germline V gene has CDR1 MNHNS and CDR2 SASEGT. This chain's CDR3 is CASSTTLGGVSGANVLTF. The CDR3 nucleotides are TGTGCCAGCAGTACCACCCTGGGGGGGGTATCTGGGGCCAACGTCCTGACTTTC.

V usage is TRBV19 and J usage is TRBJ2-7, with 7 bases that match TRBD2. The CDR3 runs 15 residues. Trimming removed 5 bases from V and 7 bases from J; junction bases left unmatched: 14. Germline assignment: CDR1 LNHDA and CDR2 SQIVND (reference sequence). DNA of the CDR3: TGTGCCAGTAGTCCTCCGGGAGGAAGAGACGATGAGCAGTACTTC. Protein sequence: CASSPPGGRDDEQYF.

This chain links TRBV20-1 with TRBJ2-1, with unresolved D. V lost 5 bases to trimming and J lost 0 bases, with 14 bases between them. The germline V gene has CDR1 DFQATT and CDR2 SNEGSKA (reference sequence). The CDR3 runs 15 residues. The CDR3, as DNA: TGCAGTGCTGGTTTTTTAGATATCTCCTACAATGAGCAGTTCTTC. Its protein product is CSAGFLDISYNEQFF.

This chain uses TRBV18 with TRBJ2-1; D remains ambiguous. The CDR3 spans 14 residues. V lost 1 base and J 3 bases, leaving 7 bases between the germline ends. CDR1 and CDR2 from the germline V gene are KGHSH and LQKENI. CDR3 DNA sequence: TGTGCCAGCTCACCACGGGCTATCTACAATGAGCAGTTCTTC. Translating gives CASSPRAIYNEQFF.

Regarding this clonotype: A much larger clonotype is one base distant, so this may be a read error. The chain joins TRBV5-1 to TRBJ1-6; the D is unclear. CDR3 length equals 13 residues. Germline CDR1 reads SGHRS; CDR2 reads YFSETQ. CDR3: CASGLEPNSPLHF. In DNA, the CDR3 is TGCGCCAGCGGCTTGGAACCGAATTCACCCCTCCACTTT.

This chain links TRBV5-1 with TRBJ2-5; 7 bases match TRBD1. Germline V gives CDR1 SGHRS, CDR2 YFSETQ. The J segment lost 2 bases and the V segment lost 4 bases, leaving 5 bases of the junction unmatched. The CDR3 length is 14 residues. The CDR3 reads CASSQGTAQETQYF. CDR3 DNA: TGCGCCAGCAGCCAAGGGACAGCACAAGAGACCCAGTACTTC.

This clonotype was seen only a few times. The chain is built from TRBV15 and TRBJ2-2, with D tentatively TRBD2 (6 bases). CDR1 LNHNV and CDR2 YYDKDF come from the germline V gene (reference sequence). Between the trimmed V and J ends, which lost 0 bases and 2 bases, there was a span of 13 bases. The CDR3 spans 17 residues. In DNA form, the CDR3 reads TGTGCCACCAGCAGAGATCCCGTTACTAGCAACACCGGGGAGCTGTTTTTT. Translation: CATSRDPVTSNTGELFF.

This clonotype has a handful of counts. The gene calls are TRBV30 and TRBJ2-6; 9 positions match TRBD1. Germline CDR1 GTSNPN, CDR2 SVGIG (reference sequence). The CDR3 length is 19 residues. The V and J ends lost 2 bases and 2 bases, in that order; junction bases with no gene match: 13. The CDR3 loop is CAWSPGRDRVLAGANVLTF. Written as DNA, the CDR3 is TGTGCCTGGAGTCCTGGTCGGGACAGGGTTCTCGCTGGGGCCAACGTCCTGACTTTC.

The chain joins TRBV7-2 to TRBJ1-1, with no clear D. From germline, CDR1 is SGHTA and CDR2 FQGNSA. The CDR3 loop spans 15 amino acids. Trimming took 4 bases from V and 0 from J, leaving 12 bases between them. The CDR3 sequence is CASSSRSVMNTEAFF. The CDR3 DNA reads TGTGCCAGCAGCTCTAGGTCAGTGATGAACACTGAAGCTTTCTTT.